The present TCR beta chain was sequenced within a study of blood T cell repertoires in COVID-19. About the study: The United States, Italy and Spain supplied acute and convalescent COVID-19 samples.

Authors' processing steps: Reference gene primer amplification in the assay estimated nucleated cell counts. Repertoires were generated with immunoSEQ multiplex PCR, while TCRdb's copy carries only in-frame clones and drops some. V and J calls and clone size are copied from that table; D and trimming were computed from the DNA. The sample contains over 150,000 clones, around 80% of which appear only once. The CDR3 has 13 residues. This clone has more than one count but fewer than ten. Seattle enrolled patients during active infection and tracked them longitudinally. The sample comprised peripheral blood. This TCR was recovered from a woman between 40 and 50 years old with COVID-19, enrolled during active disease. The gene calls are TRBV21-1 and TRBJ1-2; TRBD1, the table's D call, was not compared with the DNA. TRBV21-1 represents a pseudogene. This CDR3 reads CASSKGQGLYDTF. The CDR3 coding sequence is TGTGCCAGCAGCAAAGGACAGGGGCTATACGACACCTTC.